The 27 T cell receptor beta chains reported below all come from one sample, sequenced in a study of CD8+CD57+ T cells in acquired aplastic anemia. The patients chosen for sequencing had shown expansion of CD8+CD57+ cells (detected by flow cytometry). Using genomic DNA as the template, TCR beta VDJ and CDR3 profiling was carried out. In TCRdb, the reads were re-called with MiXCR into one record per CDR3 protein. The data contain under 200,000 distinct CDR3 sequences, roughly 50% of them singletons. The sequenced material came from sorted CD4+, CD8+, or CD8+CD57+ T cells (not recorded which) from PBMCs. The receptors were gathered from a human donor with aplastic anemia.

The chain uses TRBV6-6 and TRBJ2-5, with D possibly TRBD1 on 5 matching bases. The CDR3 covers 15 residues. CDR1 is MNHNY, CDR2 SVGAGI, per germline (reference sequence). Trimming took 0 bases from V and 5 from J, leaving 13 bases between them. CDR3 protein: CASSYSKGEFETQYF. Written as DNA, the CDR3 is TGTGCCAGCAGTTACTCGAAAGGGGAATTCGAGACCCAGTACTTC.

There are many counts of this clonotype. J is TRBJ2-7 and V is TRBV5-1; 9 bases match TRBD1. The germline CDR1 and CDR2 sequences are SGHRS and YFSETQ. This CDR3 comprises 16 residues. Trimming cost V 4 bases and J 7 bases; bases outside gene matches: 15. The CDR3 bases are TGCGCCAGCAGCCTTGGGACGCGACAGGGGGGGAATGAGCAGTACTTC. This encodes CASSLGTRQGGNEQYF.

This clonotype was detected many times. This chain connects TRBV30 to TRBJ1-6; perhaps TRBD1 as D (5 bases). This CDR3 is built from 14 residues. The germline CDR1 and CDR2 sequences are GTSNPN and SVGIG (reference sequence). V shed 0 bases and J shed 7 bases, with 10 bases lying between them. CDR3 sequence: CAWSVDRVNSPLHF. As DNA, the CDR3 is TGTGCCTGGAGTGTAGACAGAGTAAATTCACCCCTCCACTTT. Drawing the rest from reference TRBV30 and TRBJ1-6, the complete variable domain is SQTIHQWPATLVQPVGSPLSLECTVEGTSNPNLYWYRQAAGRGLQLLFYSVGIGQISSEVPQNLSASRPQDRQFILSSKKLLLSDSGFYLCAWSVDRVNSPLHFGNGTRLTVT.

The chain carries TRBV29-1 and TRBJ1-2; a weak D match, TRBD1 (5 bases). V was shortened by 6 bases and J by 3 bases, with 17 bases between the two germline ends. The CDR3 is 14 amino acids. Germline lookup yields CDR1 SQVTM and CDR2 ANQGSEA. CDR3 loop: CSVRGVGGDYGYTF. For the CDR3, the DNA is TGCAGCGTCCGAGGGGTGGGAGGCGACTATGGCTACACCTTC.

Concerning this clonotype itself: One end of the junction varies from germline; a read error may be responsible. The chain recombines TRBV7-7 with TRBJ2-5, with 13 bases matching TRBD2. Germline-derived CDR1 and CDR2 are SSHAT and FNYEAQ (reference sequence). This CDR3 is built from 15 residues. CDR3 protein: CASSQGLAGKETQYF. CDR3 DNA sequence: TGTGCTAGCAGTCAGGGACTAGCGGGAAAAGAGACCCAGTACTTC.

The chain combines TRBV24-1 with TRBJ2-7, with D perhaps TRBD2 (6 bases). The CDR3 consists of 14 residues. Germline assignment: CDR1 KGHDR and CDR2 SFDVKD. V dropped 3 bases and J dropped 6 bases, with 14 bases sitting between them. CDR3 amino acids: CATSDPGTPLEQYF. CDR3 sequence (DNA): TGTGCCACCAGTGATCCCGGGACTCCTCTCGAGCAGTACTTC.

Ten or more counts support this clonotype. The chain combines TRBV7-9 with TRBJ1-2, with D possibly being TRBD1 (5 bases). The CDR3 extends over 13 amino acids. The V gene lost 5 bases and the J gene lost 4 bases, with 11 bases spanning the gap. Germline V gene sequence: CDR1 SEHNR, CDR2 FQNEAQ (reference sequence). CDR3 in amino acids: CASSPRGSYGYTF. CDR3 coding DNA: TGTGCCAGCAGCCCGCGGGGCTCCTATGGCTACACCTTC.

Only one count was recorded for this clonotype. A much larger clone differs from this one at a single base, so this may be a read error. The rearrangement uses TRBV4-2 and TRBJ2-5, with TRBD2 matching over 9 bases. This CDR3 is 20 amino acids long. CDR1 LGHNA and CDR2 YNFKEQ come from the germline V gene. The CDR3 DNA reads TGTGCCAGCAGCCAAGATCGGGGGGGGCTAGCGGGAAGGGGCGTAGAGACCCAGCACTTC. As protein: CASSQDRGGLAGRGVETQHF.

This clonotype was observed many times. The chain is built from TRBV7-2 and TRBJ2-2, with unresolved D. This CDR3 is built from 13 residues. Deletions cut 2 bases from V and 6 bases from J, with 7 bases between. Germline CDR1 reads SGHTA; CDR2 reads FQGNSA. The CDR3, as DNA: TGTGCCAGCAGCTTACCAGGTCCCGGGGAGCTGTTTTTT. Translated: CASSLPGPGELFF.

The chain has TRBV9 and TRBJ2-7; tentative D call: TRBD1 (5 bases). Gene TRBJ2-5 matches the end of the DNA better, so the J call may be wrong. The germline gives CDR1 SGDLS, CDR2 YYNGEE. This CDR3 is built from 14 residues. CDR3 in amino acids: CASSVGPAGETQYF. In DNA, the CDR3 is TGTGCCAGCAGCGTAGGACCGGCAGGGGAGACCCAGTACTTC.

V usage is TRBV13 and J usage is TRBJ2-3, with unresolved D. CDR3 length: 15 residues. V was pared by 5 bases and J by 0 bases, with 12 bases between. CDR1 PRHDT and CDR2 FYEKMQ come from the germline V gene (reference sequence). Written as DNA, the CDR3 is TGTGCCAGCAGCCGGGCCTCTACTAGCACAGATACGCAGTATTTT. This sequence encodes CASSRASTSTDTQYF.

The chain is built from TRBV20-1 and TRBJ2-7; 7 bases line up with TRBD2. CDR3 size: 13 residues. J was trimmed by 4 bases and V by 5 bases; bases with no gene match: 8. CDR1 and CDR2 from the germline V gene are DFQATT and SNEGSKA (reference sequence). CDR3 in amino acids: CSAGGGIRYEQYF. CDR3 in DNA: TGCAGTGCTGGGGGAGGGATAAGGTACGAGCAGTACTTC.

CDR3 amino acids: CSVEEGDSYEQYF. Here the CDR3 DNA reads TGCAGCGTTGAAGAAGGGGACAGCTACGAGCAGTACTTC. This chain connects TRBV29-1 to TRBJ2-7; 7 bases are a match to TRBD1. Germline CDR1 is SQVTM and CDR2 is ANQGSEA. Trimming cost V 0 bases and J 3 bases; bases outside gene matches: 2. CDR3 size: 13 residues.

In this sample, this clonotype turned up many times. V gene TRBV7-9 combines with J gene TRBJ1-4; D might be TRBD1 (5 bases). The CDR3 contains 15 residues. CDR1 and CDR2 (germline): SEHNR, FQNEAQ (reference sequence). Trimming shortened V by 1 base and J by 1 base, and 7 bases separated the two germline ends. CDR3 coding DNA: TGTGCCAGCAGCTTAGTGGGGGGAACTAATGAAAAACTGTTTTTT. Translation: CASSLVGGTNEKLFF.

In its sample, this clonotype was seen many times. This chain connects TRBV5-1 to TRBJ1-6; 9 nucleotides line up with TRBD1. The CDR3 loop spans 15 amino acids. In germline, CDR1 is SGHRS, CDR2 YFSETQ. With V trimmed by 4 bases and J by 8 bases, 7 bases remained unmatched. In DNA, the CDR3 is TGCGCCAGCAGCCCAAGGACAGGGGCGGATTCACCCCTCCACTTT. Its protein product is CASSPRTGADSPLHF.

As concerns this clonotype: Relative to the germline gene, one junction end is altered; a read error may explain this. V usage is TRBV29-1 and J usage is TRBJ2-3; D gene unclear. CDR3 length: 12 amino acids. CDR1 is SQVTM and CDR2 is ANQGSEA in the germline V gene. The CDR3 loop is CSGLRSTDTKYF. The CDR3 DNA follows: TGCAGCGGACTCAGAAGCACAGATACGAAGTATTTT.

This clonotype was detected a few times. The chain is built from TRBV15 and TRBJ2-2, with TRBD2 as a possible D gene (5 bases). Germline loops: CDR1 LNHNV, CDR2 YYDKDF (reference sequence). This CDR3 comprises 14 residues. Trimming cost V 3 bases and J 4 bases, with 9 bases left between them. In nucleotides, the CDR3 is TGTGCCACCAGCAGCGGCCGGGGCACCGGGGAGCTGTTTTTT. It is translated as CATSSGRGTGELFF.

The V call is TRBV12-5, the J call TRBJ1-2; D not certain. V gave up 1 base and J gave up 7 bases, with 13 bases separating them. Germline CDR1 reads LGHNT; CDR2 reads FRNRAP. This CDR3 contains 14 residues. DNA for the CDR3: TGTGCTAGTGGTTTGGGGGGATACAGATCTGGCTACACCTTC. This encodes CASGLGGYRSGYTF. The full variable domain, in which reference TRBV12-5 and TRBJ1-2 provide the parts outside the CDR3, is DARVTQTPRHKVTEMGQEVTMRCQPILGHNTVFWYRQTMMQGLELLAYFRNRAPLDDSGMPKDRFSAEMPDATLATLKIQPSEPRDSAVYFCASGLGGYRSGYTFGSGTRLTVV.

In this sample, this clonotype turned up once. The CDR3 end shows no conserved phenylalanine or tryptophan, and so a read error is likely. The chain recombines TRBV11-2 with TRBJ2-1; a possible D gene is TRBD1 (6 bases). The CDR3 extends over 16 amino acids. Trimming removed 5 bases from V and 1 base from J, with 15 bases in between. CDR1 is SGHAT, CDR2 FQNNGV, per germline. The CDR3 is CASSTSTGFSYNEQFL. DNA for the CDR3: TGTGCCAGCAGCACCAGCACAGGGTTTTCCTACAATGAGCAGTTCCTC.

This clonotype was detected many times. The gene calls are TRBV20-1 and TRBJ1-2; TRBD1 might be the D (6 bases). V lost 6 bases, J lost 4 bases, and 18 bases lay in between. This CDR3 spans 14 amino acids. From germline, CDR1 is DFQATT and CDR2 SNEGSKA (reference sequence). CDR3 sequence reads: CSATSDGGIYGYTF. In DNA form, the CDR3 reads TGCAGTGCCACCTCCGATGGGGGCATCTATGGCTACACCTTC.

In its sample, this clonotype was seen many times. The CDR3 bases are TGCAGTGCTAGAGATGCGACAAAGACCTCCACTGGGGCCAACGTCCTGACTTTC. It codes for CSARDATKTSTGANVLTF. The chain couples TRBV20-1 to TRBJ2-6; D is unclear. CDR3 size: 18 residues. CDR1 and CDR2 (germline): DFQATT, SNEGSKA (reference sequence). V was clipped by 0 bases and J by 2 bases, with 17 bases between them.

To note about this clonotype: The junction does not match germline at one end; this may be a read error. CDR3 sequence (DNA): TGTGCCAGCAGCCCGAGACAGGGGGCTAAAAACATTCAGTACTTC. It translates to CASSPRQGAKNIQYF. The genes are TRBV10-2 and TRBJ2-4, with 10 positions matching TRBD1. CDR1 is WSHSY, CDR2 SAAADI, per germline. The CDR3 length is 15 residues.

The V gene is TRBV30, the J gene TRBJ1-5; 8 positions agree with TRBD1. V shed 2 bases, J shed 7 bases, and the junction held 7 bases outside the gene matches. This CDR3 region has 14 residues. Per the germline V gene, CDR1 is GTSNPN and CDR2 is SVGIG (reference sequence). The CDR3 bases are TGTGCCTGGAGTCTGGACAGGGAATGGCAGCCCCAGCATTTT. Translating it yields CAWSLDREWQPQHF. Looking up the rest from reference TRBV30 and TRBJ1-5 gives the full variable domain: SQTIHQWPATLVQPVGSPLSLECTVEGTSNPNLYWYRQAAGRGLQLLFYSVGIGQISSEVPQNLSASRPQDRQFILSSKKLLLSDSGFYLCAWSLDREWQPQHFGDGTRLSIL.

Here the CDR3 reads CSAIRQGDYEQYF. The CDR3 coding sequence is TGCAGTGCTATAAGACAGGGGGACTACGAGCAGTACTTC. This chain connects TRBV20-1 to TRBJ2-7, with 9 positions matching TRBD1. The germline V gene encodes CDR1 DFQATT and CDR2 SNEGSKA (reference sequence). The CDR3 sequence is 13 residues long. The V gene end was trimmed by 4 bases and the J gene end by 3 bases; junction bases not matched to a gene: 4.

As for this clonotype: Its ends do not fully match the called genes, so a read error is possible. The genes are TRBV10-3 and TRBJ1-2; no reliable D call. CDR3 length: 10 residues. Germline loops: CDR1 ENHRY, CDR2 SYGVKD. CDR3 in DNA: TGTGCCAGCAGTCTCTATGGCTACACCTTC. Encoded protein: CASSLYGYTF.

In its sample, this clonotype was seen many times. The genes are TRBV20-1 and TRBJ2-7; the match to TRBD2 covers 11 bases. The trim removed 3 bases at V and 5 bases at J, leaving 6 bases unmatched. Germline assignment: CDR1 DFQATT and CDR2 SNEGSKA (reference sequence). CDR3 size: 14 residues. The CDR3 reads CSARGTSGSHEQYF. The CDR3 DNA reads TGCAGTGCTAGGGGGACTAGCGGATCCCACGAGCAGTACTTC.

The sample holds many counts of this clonotype. V and J are TRBV5-4 and TRBJ2-1, with 8 bases fitting TRBD2. The V gene end was trimmed by 4 bases and the J gene end by 3 bases; junction bases not matched to a gene: 12. CDR3 size: 17 residues. CDR1 and CDR2 from the germline V gene are SGHNT and YYREEE (reference sequence). This CDR3 is CASSPSIQAGVYNEQFF. The CDR3 DNA follows: TGTGCCAGCAGCCCCAGCATACAAGCGGGGGTCTACAATGAGCAGTTCTTC. The variable domain in full, with the rest retrieved from reference TRBV5-4 and TRBJ2-1, is ETGVTQSPTHLIKTRGQQVTLRCSSQSGHNTVSWYQQALGQGPQFIFQYYREEENGRGNFPPRFSGLQFPNYSSELNVNALELDDSALYLCASSPSIQAGVYNEQFFGPGTRLTVL.